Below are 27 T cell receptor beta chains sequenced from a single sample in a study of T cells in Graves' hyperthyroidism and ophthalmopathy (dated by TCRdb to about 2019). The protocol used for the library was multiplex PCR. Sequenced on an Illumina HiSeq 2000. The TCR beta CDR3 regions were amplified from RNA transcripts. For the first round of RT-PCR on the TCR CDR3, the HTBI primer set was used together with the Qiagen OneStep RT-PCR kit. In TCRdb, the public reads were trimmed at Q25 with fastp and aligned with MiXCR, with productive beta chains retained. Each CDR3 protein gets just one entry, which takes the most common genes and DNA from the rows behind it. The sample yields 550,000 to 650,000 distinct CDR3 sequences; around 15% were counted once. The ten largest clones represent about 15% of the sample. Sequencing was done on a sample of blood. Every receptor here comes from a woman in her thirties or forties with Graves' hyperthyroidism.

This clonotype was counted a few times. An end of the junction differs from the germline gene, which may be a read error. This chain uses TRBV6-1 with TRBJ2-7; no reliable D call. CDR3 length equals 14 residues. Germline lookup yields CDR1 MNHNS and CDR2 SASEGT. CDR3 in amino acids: CASSEVELTYGQYF. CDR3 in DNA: TGTGCCAGCAGTGAAGTAGAGCTCACCTACGGGCAGTACTTC.

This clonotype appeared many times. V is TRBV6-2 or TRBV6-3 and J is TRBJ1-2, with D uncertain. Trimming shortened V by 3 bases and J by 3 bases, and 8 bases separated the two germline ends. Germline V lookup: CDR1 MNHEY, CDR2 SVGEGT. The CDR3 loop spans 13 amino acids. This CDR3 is CASSYKDYYGYTF. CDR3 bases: TGTGCCAGCAGTTATAAGGACTACTATGGCTACACCTTC.

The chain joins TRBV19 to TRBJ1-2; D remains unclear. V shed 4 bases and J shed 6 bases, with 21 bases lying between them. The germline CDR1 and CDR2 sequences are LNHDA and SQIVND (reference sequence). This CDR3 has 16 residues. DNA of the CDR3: TGTGCCAGTAGTACTTCCCTTGCTGTGGCGGCGGATGGCTACACCTTC. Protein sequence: CASSTSLAVAADGYTF.

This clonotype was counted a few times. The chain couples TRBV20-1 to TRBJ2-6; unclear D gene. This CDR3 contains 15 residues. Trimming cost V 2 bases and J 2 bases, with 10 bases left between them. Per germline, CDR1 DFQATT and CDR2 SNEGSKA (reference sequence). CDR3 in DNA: TGCAGTGCTAGACCGGACGGTACTGGGGCCAACGTCCTGACTTTC. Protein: CSARPDGTGANVLTF.

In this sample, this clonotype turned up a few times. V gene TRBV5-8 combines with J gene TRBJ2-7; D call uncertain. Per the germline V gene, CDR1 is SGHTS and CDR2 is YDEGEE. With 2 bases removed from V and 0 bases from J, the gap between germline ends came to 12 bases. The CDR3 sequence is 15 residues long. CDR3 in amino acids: CASSFSNPFSYEQYF. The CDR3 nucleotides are TGTGCCAGCAGCTTCAGCAATCCATTCTCCTACGAGCAGTACTTC.

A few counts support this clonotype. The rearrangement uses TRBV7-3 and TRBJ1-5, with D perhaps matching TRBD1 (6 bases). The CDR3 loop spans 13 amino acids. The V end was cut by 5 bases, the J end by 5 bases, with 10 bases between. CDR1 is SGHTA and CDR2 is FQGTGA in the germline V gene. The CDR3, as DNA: TGTGCCAGCAGCACACAGGGTGATCAGCCCCAGCATTTT. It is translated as CASSTQGDQPQHF.

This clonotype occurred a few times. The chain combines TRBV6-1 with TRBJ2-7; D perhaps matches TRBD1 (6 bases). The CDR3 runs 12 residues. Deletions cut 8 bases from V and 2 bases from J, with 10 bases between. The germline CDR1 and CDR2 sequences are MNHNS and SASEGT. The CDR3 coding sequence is TGTGCCAGCCGACAGGTAACCTACGAGCAGTACTTC. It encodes CASRQVTYEQYF.

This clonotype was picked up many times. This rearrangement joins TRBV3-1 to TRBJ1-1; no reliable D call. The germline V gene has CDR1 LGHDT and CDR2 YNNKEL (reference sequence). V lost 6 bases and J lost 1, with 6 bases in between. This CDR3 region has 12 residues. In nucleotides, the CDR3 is TGTGCCAGCAGTTTTCCGAACACTGAAGCTTTCTTT. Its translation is CASSFPNTEAFF.

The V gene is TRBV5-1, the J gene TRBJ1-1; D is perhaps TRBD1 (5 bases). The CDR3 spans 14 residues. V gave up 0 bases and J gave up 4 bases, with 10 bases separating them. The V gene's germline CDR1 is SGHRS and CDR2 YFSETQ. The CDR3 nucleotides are TGCGCCAGCAGCTTGGAAGTAAGGGGCACTGAAGCTTTCTTT. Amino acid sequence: CASSLEVRGTEAFF.

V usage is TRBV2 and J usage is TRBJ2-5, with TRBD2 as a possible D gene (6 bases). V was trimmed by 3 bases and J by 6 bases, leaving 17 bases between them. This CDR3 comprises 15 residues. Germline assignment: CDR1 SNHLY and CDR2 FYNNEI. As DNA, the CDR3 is TGTGCCAGCAGTGATCAGGACTATGCCTACAAGACCCAGTACTTC. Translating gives CASSDQDYAYKTQYF.

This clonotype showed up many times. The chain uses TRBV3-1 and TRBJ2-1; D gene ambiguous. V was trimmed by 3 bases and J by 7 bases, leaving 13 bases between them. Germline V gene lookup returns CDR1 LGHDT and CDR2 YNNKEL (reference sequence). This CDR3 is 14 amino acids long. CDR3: CASSHSGVGNEQFF. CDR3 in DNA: TGTGCCAGCAGCCACAGTGGGGTAGGGAATGAGCAGTTCTTC.

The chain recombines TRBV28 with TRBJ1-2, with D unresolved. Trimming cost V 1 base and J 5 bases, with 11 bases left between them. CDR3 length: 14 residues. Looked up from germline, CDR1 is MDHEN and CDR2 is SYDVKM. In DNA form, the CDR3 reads TGTGCCAGCAGTTTATTAAGCGGCTCTTATGGCTACACCTTC. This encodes CASSLLSGSYGYTF.

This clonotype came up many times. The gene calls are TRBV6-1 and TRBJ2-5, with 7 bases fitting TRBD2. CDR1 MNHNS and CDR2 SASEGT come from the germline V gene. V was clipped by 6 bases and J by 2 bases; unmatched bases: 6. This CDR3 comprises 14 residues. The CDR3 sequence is CASRNSGPQETQYF. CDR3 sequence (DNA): TGTGCCAGCAGGAATAGCGGGCCACAAGAGACCCAGTACTTC.

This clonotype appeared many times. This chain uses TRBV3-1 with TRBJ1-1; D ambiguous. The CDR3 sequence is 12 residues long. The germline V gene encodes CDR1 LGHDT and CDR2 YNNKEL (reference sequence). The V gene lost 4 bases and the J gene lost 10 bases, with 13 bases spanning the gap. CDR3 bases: TGTGCCAGCAGCCGGACCGGAACGCTAGCTTTCTTT. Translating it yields CASSRTGTLAFF.

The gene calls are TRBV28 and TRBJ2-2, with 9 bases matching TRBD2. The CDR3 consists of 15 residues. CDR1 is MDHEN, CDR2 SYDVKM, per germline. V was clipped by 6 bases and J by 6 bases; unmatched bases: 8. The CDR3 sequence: CASSHSGSNAGELFF. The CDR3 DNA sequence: TGTGCCAGCAGCCATAGCGGGAGTAACGCCGGGGAGCTGTTTTTT.

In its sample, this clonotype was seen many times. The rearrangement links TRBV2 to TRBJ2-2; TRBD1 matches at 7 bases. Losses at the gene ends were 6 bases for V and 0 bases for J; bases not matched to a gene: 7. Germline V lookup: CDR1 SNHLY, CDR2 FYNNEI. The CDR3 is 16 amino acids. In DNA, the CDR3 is TGTGCCAGCAGAGAGAGGGGGCGGGCGAACACCGGGGAGCTGTTTTTT. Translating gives CASRERGRANTGELFF. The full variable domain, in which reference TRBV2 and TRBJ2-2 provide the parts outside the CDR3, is EPEVTQTPSHQVTQMGQEVILRCVPISNHLYFYWYRQILGQKVEFLVSFYNNEISEKSEIFDDQFSVERPDGSNFTLKIRSTKLEDSAMYFCASRERGRANTGELFFGEGSRLTVL.

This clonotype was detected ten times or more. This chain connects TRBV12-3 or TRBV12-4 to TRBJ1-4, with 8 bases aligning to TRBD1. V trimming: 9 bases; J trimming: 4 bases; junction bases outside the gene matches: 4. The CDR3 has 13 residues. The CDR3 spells CASLTGVNEKLFF. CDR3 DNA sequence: TGTGCCAGTTTGACAGGGGTTAATGAAAAACTGTTTTTT.

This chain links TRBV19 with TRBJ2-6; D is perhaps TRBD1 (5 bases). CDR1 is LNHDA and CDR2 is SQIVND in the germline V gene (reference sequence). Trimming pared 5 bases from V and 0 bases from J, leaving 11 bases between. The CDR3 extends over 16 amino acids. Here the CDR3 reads CASSATGYSGANVLTF. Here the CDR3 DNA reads TGTGCCAGTAGTGCTACAGGTTACTCTGGGGCCAACGTCCTGACTTTC.

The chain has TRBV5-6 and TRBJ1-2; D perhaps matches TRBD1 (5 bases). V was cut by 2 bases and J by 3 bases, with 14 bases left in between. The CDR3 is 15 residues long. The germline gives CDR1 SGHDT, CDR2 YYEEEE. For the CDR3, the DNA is TGTGCCAGCAGCTTACTCCTTTCGGGGGACTATGGCTACACCTTC. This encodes CASSLLLSGDYGYTF.

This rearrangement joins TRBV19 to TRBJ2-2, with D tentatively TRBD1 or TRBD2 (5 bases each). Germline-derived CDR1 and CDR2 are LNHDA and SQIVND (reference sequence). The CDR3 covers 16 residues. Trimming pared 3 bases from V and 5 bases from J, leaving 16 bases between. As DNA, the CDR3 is TGTGCCAGTAGTATTTTGGGACGGGAAAGGACCGGGGAGCTGTTTTTT. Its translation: CASSILGRERTGELFF.

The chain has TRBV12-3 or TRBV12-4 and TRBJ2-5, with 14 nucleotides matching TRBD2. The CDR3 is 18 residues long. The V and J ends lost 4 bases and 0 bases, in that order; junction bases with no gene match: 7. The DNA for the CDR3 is TGTGCCAGCAGTTCTTCCGGGACTAGCGGGAGATACCAAGAGACCCAGTACTTC. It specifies CASSSSGTSGRYQETQYF.

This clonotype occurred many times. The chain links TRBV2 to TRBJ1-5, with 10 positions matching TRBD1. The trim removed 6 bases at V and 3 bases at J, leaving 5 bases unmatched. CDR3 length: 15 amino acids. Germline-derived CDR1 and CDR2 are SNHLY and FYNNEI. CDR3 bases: TGTGCCAGCAGACCGGGACAGGGGTCCAATCAGCCCCAGCATTTT. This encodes CASRPGQGSNQPQHF.

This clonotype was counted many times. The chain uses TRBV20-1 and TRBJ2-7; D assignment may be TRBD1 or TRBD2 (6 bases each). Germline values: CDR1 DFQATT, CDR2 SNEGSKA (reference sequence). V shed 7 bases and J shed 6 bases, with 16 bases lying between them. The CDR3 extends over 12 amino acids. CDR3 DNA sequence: TGCAGTGTTGAGGGGGAGGTGGTCGAGCAGTACTTC. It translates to CSVEGEVVEQYF.

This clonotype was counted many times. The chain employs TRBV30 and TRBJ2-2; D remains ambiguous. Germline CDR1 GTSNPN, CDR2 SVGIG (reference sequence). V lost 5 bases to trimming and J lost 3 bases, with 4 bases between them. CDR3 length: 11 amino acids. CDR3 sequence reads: CAWGYTGELFF. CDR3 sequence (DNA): TGTGCCTGGGGGTACACCGGGGAGCTGTTTTTT.

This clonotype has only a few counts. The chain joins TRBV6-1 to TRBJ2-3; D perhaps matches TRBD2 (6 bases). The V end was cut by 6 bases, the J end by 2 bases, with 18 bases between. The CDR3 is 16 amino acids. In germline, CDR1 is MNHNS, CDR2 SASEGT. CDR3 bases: TGTGCCAGCAGGGAGGGCAGTAGCGGATACACAGATACGCAGTATTTT. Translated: CASREGSSGYTDTQYF.

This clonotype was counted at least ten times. The CDR3 DNA follows: TGTGCCAGCAGTGAATCAGCACGAGAGCAGTTCTTC. Protein product: CASSESAREQFF. The chain uses TRBV6-1 and TRBJ2-1; D call uncertain. CDR1 is MNHNS, CDR2 SASEGT, per germline. The CDR3 consists of 12 residues. Trimming pared 2 bases from V and 10 bases from J, leaving 9 bases between.

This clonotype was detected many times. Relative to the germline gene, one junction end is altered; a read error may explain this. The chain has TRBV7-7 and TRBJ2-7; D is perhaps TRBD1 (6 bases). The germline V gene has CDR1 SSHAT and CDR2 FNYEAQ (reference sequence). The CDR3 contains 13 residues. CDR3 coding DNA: TGTGCTAGCAGCTTATTCAGGGGCTACGAGCAGTACTTC. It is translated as CASSLFRGYEQYF.